The clone carrying this T cell receptor (beta chain) was counted only a few times. CDR1 SGHTS and CDR2 YDEGEE come from the germline V gene. The V end was cut by 0 bases, the J end by 2 bases, with 5 bases between. The CDR3 has 13 amino acids. This record comes from a study of tumor-infiltrating lymphocytes in oesophageal squamous cell carcinoma. TCRdb passed the PCR reads through MiXCR, listing each CDR3 protein once. The data contain about 18,000 distinct CDR3 sequences, around 41% of them seen just once; the ten biggest clones take up roughly 38%. The TCR was taken from a male donor with esophageal squamous cell carcinoma. The chain is built from TRBV5-8 and TRBJ2-5, with D hard to call. The sequencing input was esophageal tumor tissue. The CDR3 is CASSLASQETQYF. In DNA form, the CDR3 reads TGTGCCAGCAGCTTGGCCAGTCAAGAGACCCAGTACTTC.